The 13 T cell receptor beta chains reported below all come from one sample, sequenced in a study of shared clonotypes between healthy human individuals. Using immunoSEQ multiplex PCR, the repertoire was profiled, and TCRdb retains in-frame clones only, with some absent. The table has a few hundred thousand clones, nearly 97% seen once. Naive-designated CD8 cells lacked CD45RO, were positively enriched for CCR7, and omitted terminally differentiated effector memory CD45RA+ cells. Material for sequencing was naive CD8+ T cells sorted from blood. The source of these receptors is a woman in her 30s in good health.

The CDR3 region has the DNA TGCGCCAGCAGTGAGGAATATTTGACTAGCCCCTACAATGAGCAGTTCTTC. Protein sequence: CASSEEYLTSPYNEQFF. The chain joins TRBV10-1 to TRBJ2-1, with TRBD2 matching over 7 bases. CDR3 length equals 17 residues. Per the germline V gene, CDR1 is WNHNN and CDR2 is SYGVQD (reference sequence). V lost 2 bases and J lost 2; bases outside the gene matches: 9.

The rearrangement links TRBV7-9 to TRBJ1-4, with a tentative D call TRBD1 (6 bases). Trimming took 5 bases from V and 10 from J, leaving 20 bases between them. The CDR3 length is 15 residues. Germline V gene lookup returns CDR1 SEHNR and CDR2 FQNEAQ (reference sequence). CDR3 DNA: TGTGCCAGCAGCCCCATGCGGGGGGGCACCGGAAAACTGTTTTTT. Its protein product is CASSPMRGGTGKLFF.

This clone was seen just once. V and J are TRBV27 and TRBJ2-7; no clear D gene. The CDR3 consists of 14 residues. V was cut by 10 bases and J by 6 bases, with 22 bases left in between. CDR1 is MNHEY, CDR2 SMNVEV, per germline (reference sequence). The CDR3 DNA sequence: TGTGCCACCTCGCCCACCCAGGCTCCCCTCGAGCAGTACTTC. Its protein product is CATSPTQAPLEQYF.

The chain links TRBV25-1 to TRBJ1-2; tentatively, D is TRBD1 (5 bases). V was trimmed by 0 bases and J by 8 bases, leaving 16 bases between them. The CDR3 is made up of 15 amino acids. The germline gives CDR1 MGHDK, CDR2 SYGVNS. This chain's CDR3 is CASSEYGEKGDGYTF. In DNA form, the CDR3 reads TGTGCCAGCAGTGAATATGGGGAAAAAGGGGACGGCTACACCTTC.

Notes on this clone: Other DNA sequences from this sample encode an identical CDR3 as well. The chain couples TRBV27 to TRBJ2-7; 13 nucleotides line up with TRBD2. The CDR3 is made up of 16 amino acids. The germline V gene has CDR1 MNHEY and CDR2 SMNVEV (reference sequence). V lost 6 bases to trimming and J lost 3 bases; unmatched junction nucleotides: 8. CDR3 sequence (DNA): TGTGCCAGCAGCCTTGTACTAGCGGGAGGGGGCTACGAGCAGTACTTC. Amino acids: CASSLVLAGGGYEQYF.

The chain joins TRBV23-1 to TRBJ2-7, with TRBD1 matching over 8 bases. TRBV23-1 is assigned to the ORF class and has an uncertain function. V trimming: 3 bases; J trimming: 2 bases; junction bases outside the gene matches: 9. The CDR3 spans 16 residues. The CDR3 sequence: CASSQFRDRPTYEQYF. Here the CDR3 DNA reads TGCGCCAGCAGTCAGTTCCGGGACAGGCCCACCTACGAGCAGTACTTC.

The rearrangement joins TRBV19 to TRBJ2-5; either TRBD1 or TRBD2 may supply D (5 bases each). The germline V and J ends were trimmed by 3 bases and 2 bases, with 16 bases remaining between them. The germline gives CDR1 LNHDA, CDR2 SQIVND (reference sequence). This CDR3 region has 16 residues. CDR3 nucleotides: TGTGCCAGTAGTATTGGGGCGGGTTGGGAACAAGAGACCCAGTACTTC. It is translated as CASSIGAGWEQETQYF. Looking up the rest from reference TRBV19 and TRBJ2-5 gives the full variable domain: DGGITQSPKYLFRKEGQNVTLSCEQNLNHDAMYWYRQDPGQGLRLIYYSQIVNDFQKGDIAEGYSVSREKKESFPLTVTSAQKNPTAFYLCASSIGAGWEQETQYFGPGTRLLVL.

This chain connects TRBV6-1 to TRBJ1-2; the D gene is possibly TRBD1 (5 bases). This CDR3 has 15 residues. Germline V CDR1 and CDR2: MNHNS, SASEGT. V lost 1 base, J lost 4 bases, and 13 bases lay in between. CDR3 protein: CASSEDPGWIYGYTF. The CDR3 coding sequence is TGTGCCAGCAGTGAAGACCCAGGGTGGATCTATGGCTACACCTTC.

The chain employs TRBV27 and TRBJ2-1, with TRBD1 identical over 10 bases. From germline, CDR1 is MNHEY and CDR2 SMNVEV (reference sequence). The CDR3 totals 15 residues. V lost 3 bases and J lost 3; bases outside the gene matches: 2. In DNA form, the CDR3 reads TGTGCCAGCAGTTTTGGGGACAGGGGCTACAATGAGCAGTTCTTC. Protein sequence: CASSFGDRGYNEQFF.

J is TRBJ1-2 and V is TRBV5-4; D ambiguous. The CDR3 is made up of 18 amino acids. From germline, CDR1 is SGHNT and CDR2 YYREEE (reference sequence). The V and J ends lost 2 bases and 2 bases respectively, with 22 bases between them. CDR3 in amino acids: CASSFGRGRNVGNYGYTF. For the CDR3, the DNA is TGTGCCAGCAGCTTCGGTCGGGGTAGGAACGTAGGGAACTATGGCTACACCTTC.

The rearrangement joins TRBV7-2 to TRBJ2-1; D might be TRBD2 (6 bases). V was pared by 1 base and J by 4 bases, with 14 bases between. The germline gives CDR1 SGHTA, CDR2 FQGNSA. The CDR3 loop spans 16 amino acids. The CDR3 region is CASSLGLAPLYNEQFF. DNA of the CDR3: TGTGCCAGCAGCTTAGGGCTAGCGCCATTATACAATGAGCAGTTCTTC. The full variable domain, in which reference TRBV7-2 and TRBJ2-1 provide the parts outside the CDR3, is GAGVSQSPSNKVTEKGKDVELRCDPISGHTALYWYRQSLGQGLEFLIYFQGNSAPDKSGLPSDRFSAERTGGSVSTLTIQRTQQEDSAVYLCASSLGLAPLYNEQFFGPGTRLTVL.

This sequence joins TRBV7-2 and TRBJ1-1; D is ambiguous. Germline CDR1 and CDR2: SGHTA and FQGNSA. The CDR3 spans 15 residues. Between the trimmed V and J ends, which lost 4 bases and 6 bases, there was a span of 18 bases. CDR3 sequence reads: CASSSPHGWVSEAFF. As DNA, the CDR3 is TGTGCCAGCAGCTCTCCGCATGGGTGGGTTTCTGAAGCTTTCTTT. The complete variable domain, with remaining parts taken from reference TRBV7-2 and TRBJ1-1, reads GAGVSQSPSNKVTEKGKDVELRCDPISGHTALYWYRQSLGQGLEFLIYFQGNSAPDKSGLPSDRFSAERTGGSVSTLTIQRTQQEDSAVYLCASSSPHGWVSEAFFGQGTRLTVV.

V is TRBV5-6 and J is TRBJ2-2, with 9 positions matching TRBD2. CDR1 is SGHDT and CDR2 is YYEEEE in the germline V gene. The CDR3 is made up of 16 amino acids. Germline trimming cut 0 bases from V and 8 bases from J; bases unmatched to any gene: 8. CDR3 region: CASSLELAGISGELFF. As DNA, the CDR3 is TGTGCCAGCAGCTTGGAACTAGCGGGTATATCGGGGGAGCTGTTTTTT.